This TCR beta chain was sequenced during a study of blood T cell repertoires in COVID-19. The CDR3 totals 15 residues. Per germline, CDR1 SGHRS and CDR2 YFSETQ. Trimming took 0 bases from V and 1 from J, leaving 8 bases between them. TCRdb's table, derived via immunoSEQ multiplex PCR, lists solely in-frame clones and lacks some. The profile shows 140,000 to 150,000 clones, about 88% of them singletons. The source of this sequence is a human donor with COVID-19, enrolled during active disease. The donor label of this sample is uncertain. V gene TRBV5-1 combines with J gene TRBJ2-1, with D perhaps matching TRBD1 (5 bases). Specimen: peripheral blood. The CDR3 DNA reads as TGCGCCAGCAGCTTGGAGGGGCAGTCCTACAATGAGCAGTTCTTC. It yields the protein CASSLEGQSYNEQFF.